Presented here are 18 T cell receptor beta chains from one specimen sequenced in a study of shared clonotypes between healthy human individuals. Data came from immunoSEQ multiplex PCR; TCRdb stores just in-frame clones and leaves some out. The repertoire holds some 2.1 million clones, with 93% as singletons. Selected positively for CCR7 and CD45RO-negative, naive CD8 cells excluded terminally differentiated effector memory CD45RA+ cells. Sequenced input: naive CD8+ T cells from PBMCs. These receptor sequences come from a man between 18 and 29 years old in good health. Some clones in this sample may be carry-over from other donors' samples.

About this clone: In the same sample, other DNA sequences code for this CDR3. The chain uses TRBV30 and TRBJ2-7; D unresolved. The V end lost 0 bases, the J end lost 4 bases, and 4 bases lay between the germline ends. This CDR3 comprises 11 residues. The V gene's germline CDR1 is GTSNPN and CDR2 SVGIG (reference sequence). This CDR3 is CAWSVGYEQYF. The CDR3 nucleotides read TGTGCCTGGAGTGTAGGATACGAGCAGTACTTC.

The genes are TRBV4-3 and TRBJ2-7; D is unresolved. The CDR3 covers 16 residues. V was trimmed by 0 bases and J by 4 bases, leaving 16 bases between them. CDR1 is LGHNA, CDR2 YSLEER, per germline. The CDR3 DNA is TGCGCCAGCAGCCAAGACAACCCGCGAACGCGTTACGAGCAGTACTTC. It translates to CASSQDNPRTRYEQYF.

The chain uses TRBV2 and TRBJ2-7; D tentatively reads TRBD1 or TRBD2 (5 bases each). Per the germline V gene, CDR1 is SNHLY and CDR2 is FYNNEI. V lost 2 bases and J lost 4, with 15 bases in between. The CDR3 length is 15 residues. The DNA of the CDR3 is TGTGCCAGCAGTGAATACTTTCGGGACGGGTACGAGCAGTACTTC. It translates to CASSEYFRDGYEQYF.

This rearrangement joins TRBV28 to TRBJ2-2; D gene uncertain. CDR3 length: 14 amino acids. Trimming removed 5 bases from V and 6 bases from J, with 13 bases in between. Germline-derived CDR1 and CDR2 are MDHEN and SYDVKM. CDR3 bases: TGTGCCAGCAGTAGGTCGTCAAGACCCGGGGAGCTGTTTTTT. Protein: CASSRSSRPGELFF.

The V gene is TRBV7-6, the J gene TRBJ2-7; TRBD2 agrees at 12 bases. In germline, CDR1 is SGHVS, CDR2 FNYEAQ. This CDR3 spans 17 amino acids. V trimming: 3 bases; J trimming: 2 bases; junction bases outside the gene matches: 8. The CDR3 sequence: CASSFGLAGGPAYEQYF. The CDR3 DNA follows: TGTGCCAGCAGCTTCGGGCTAGCGGGAGGGCCGGCCTACGAGCAGTACTTC.

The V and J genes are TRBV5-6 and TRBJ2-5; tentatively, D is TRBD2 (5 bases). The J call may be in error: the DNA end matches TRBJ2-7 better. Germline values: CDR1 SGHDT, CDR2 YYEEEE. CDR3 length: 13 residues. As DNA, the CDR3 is TGTGCCAGCAGCTTGGGCAGGACTTACGAGCAGTACTTC. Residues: CASSLGRTYEQYF.

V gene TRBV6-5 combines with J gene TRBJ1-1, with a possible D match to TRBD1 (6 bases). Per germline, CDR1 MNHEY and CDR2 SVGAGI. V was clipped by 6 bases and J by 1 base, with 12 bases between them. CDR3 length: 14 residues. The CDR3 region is CASRTGLSNTEAFF. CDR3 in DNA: TGTGCCAGCAGGACAGGTCTTTCGAACACTGAAGCTTTCTTT.

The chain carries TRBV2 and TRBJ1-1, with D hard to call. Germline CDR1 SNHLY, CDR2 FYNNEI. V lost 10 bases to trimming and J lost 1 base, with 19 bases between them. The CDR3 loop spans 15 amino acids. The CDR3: CAILREGYGNTEAFF. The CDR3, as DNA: TGTGCCATCCTGAGGGAAGGATATGGGAACACTGAAGCTTTCTTT.

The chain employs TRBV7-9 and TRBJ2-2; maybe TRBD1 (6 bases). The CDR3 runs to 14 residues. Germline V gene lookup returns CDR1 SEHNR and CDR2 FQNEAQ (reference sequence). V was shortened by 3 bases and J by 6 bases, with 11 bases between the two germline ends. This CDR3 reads CASSFTGSPGELFF. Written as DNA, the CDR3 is TGTGCCAGCAGCTTTACAGGGTCCCCCGGGGAGCTGTTTTTT.

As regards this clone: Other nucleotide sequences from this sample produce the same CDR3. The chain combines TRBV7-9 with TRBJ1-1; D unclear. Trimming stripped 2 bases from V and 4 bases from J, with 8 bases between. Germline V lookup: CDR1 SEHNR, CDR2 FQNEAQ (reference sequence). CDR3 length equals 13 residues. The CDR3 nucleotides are TGTGCCAGCAGCTTAAGCTCGGCCACTGAAGCTTTCTTT. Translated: CASSLSSATEAFF.

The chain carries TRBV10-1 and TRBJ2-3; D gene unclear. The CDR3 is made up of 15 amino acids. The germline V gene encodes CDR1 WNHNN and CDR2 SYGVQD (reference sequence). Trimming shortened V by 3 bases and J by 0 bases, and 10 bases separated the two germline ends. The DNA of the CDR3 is TGCGCCAGCAGTGATAGGGCAGCGAGCACAGATACGCAGTATTTT. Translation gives CASSDRAASTDTQYF.

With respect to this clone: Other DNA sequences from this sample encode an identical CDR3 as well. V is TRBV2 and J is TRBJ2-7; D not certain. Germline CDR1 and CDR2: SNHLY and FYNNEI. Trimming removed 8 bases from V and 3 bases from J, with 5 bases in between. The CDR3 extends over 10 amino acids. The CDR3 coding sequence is TGTGCCAGCCGAGACTACGAGCAGTACTTC. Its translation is CASRDYEQYF.

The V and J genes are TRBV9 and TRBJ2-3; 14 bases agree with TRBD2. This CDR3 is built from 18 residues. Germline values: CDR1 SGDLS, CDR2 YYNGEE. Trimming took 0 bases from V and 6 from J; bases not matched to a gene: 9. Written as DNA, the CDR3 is TGTGCCAGCAGCGTAGCTCGACTAGCGGGAGGGCTCAGGGATACGCAGTATTTT. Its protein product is CASSVARLAGGLRDTQYF.

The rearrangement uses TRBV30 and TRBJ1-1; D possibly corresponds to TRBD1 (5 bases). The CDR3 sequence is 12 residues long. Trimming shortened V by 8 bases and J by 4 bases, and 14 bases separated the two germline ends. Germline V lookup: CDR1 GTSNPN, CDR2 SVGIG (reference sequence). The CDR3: CALRGGATEAFF. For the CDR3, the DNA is TGTGCCCTTCGGGGAGGGGCCACTGAAGCTTTCTTT.

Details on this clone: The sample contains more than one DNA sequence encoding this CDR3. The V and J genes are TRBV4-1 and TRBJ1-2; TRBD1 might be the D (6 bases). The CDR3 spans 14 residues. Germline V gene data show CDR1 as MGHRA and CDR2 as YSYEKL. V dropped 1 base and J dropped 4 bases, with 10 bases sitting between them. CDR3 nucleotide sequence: TGCGCCAGCAGCCAAGGGCAGGGGTTCTATGGCTACACCTTC. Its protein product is CASSQGQGFYGYTF.

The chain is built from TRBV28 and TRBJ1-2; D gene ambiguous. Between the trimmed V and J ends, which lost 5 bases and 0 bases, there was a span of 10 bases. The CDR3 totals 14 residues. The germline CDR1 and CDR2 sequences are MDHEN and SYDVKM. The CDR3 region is CASSITAANYGYTF. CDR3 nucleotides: TGTGCCAGCAGTATCACCGCTGCTAACTATGGCTACACCTTC.

Here the CDR3 reads CASSLSRAERDKNIQYF. DNA of the CDR3: TGTGCCAGCAGTTTATCGAGGGCAGAACGAGACAAAAACATTCAGTACTTC. V gene TRBV27 combines with J gene TRBJ2-4; TRBD2 might be the D (5 bases). Germline V gene data show CDR1 as MNHEY and CDR2 as SMNVEV (reference sequence). Trimming removed 0 bases at V and 3 bases at J, with 15 bases between. The CDR3 consists of 17 residues.

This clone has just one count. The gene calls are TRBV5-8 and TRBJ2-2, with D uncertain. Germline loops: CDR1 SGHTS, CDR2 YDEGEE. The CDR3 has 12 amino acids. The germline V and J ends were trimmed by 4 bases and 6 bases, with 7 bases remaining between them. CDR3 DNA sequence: TGTGCCAGCAGCCCAGACCCCGGGGAGCTGTTTTTT. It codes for CASSPDPGELFF.